These 18 T cell receptor beta chains were sequenced from one sample in a study of cytomegalovirus exposure and HLA in healthy donors (dated by TCRdb to 2016 to 2017). Library method: the immunoSEQ multiplex PCR assay. A mixture of 60 forward primers for TCR Vbeta segments and 13 reverse primers for TCR Jbeta segments was used in the multiplex PCR. TCRdb re-hosts the immuneACCESS table, in-frame sequences only. Its copies lack some clones; in the studies checked, an unresolved V gene accounts for under half of them, and the cause for the rest is not known. The sample includes fewer than 120,000 clones, with about 80% observed a single time. The biggest ten clones account for 2.5% to 3.5% of the sample. Input material: PBMCs. The receptors were gathered from a woman aged 55-70 years in good health and CMV-seropositive.

The chain recombines TRBV6-1 with TRBJ2-1; TRBD2 agrees at 9 bases. CDR3 length equals 15 residues. With 10 bases clipped from V and 6 bases from J, the junction kept 13 bases outside the gene matches. Germline V gene lookup returns CDR1 MNHNS and CDR2 SASEGT. The CDR3 region has the DNA TGTGCCACCTCTCGGCGGGAGGGCCAAGGCAATGAGCAGTTCTTC. The encoded protein is CATSRREGQGNEQFF.

This clone has just a few counts. The chain links TRBV10-3 to TRBJ1-4; 8 bases are a match to TRBD1. The germline V gene encodes CDR1 ENHRY and CDR2 SYGVKD. This CDR3 region has 15 residues. J lost 4 bases, V lost 4 bases, and 5 bases had no gene match. The CDR3 protein is CAISAGQGGNEKLFF. The CDR3 bases are TGTGCCATCAGTGCAGGACAGGGTGGTAATGAAAAACTGTTTTTT.

V and J are TRBV4-1 and TRBJ2-7; 7 bases line up with TRBD1. Per germline, CDR1 MGHRA and CDR2 YSYEKL. The CDR3 consists of 15 residues. The V gene end was trimmed by 1 base and the J gene end by 4 bases; junction bases not matched to a gene: 7. CDR3 DNA sequence: TGCGCCAGCAGCCAAGGGACAACAGGGGTTTACGAGCAGTACTTC. Encoded protein: CASSQGTTGVYEQYF.

This clone has just one count. The chain uses TRBV29-1 and TRBJ2-7, with 9 bases fitting TRBD2. Unmatched junction bases numbered 7, after V lost 0 bases and J lost 4 bases. In germline, CDR1 is SQVTM, CDR2 ANQGSEA. This CDR3 spans 15 amino acids. This CDR3 is CSVEDVAGAGYEQYF. The CDR3 bases are TGCAGCGTTGAAGATGTAGCGGGAGCTGGATACGAGCAGTACTTC.

J is TRBJ2-1 and V is TRBV5-1; TRBD2 matches 14 bases. This CDR3 comprises 14 residues. Germline CDR1 SGHRS, CDR2 YFSETQ. V was pared by 6 bases and J by 9 bases, with 5 bases of the junction left unmatched. CDR3 sequence reads: CASTLGLAGVEQFF. DNA for the CDR3: TGCGCCAGCACTTTGGGACTAGCGGGAGTTGAGCAGTTCTTC.

This clone appeared a few times. The chain recombines TRBV7-9 with TRBJ1-4; D is unresolved. Germline V gene sequence: CDR1 SEHNR, CDR2 FQNEAQ (reference sequence). This CDR3 contains 14 residues. Trimming shortened V by 8 bases and J by 2 bases, and 12 bases separated the two germline ends. This chain's CDR3 is CASGIVATNEKLFF. CDR3 sequence (DNA): TGTGCCAGCGGGATTGTAGCGACTAATGAAAAACTGTTTTTT.

A remark on this clone: Germline and junction disagree at one end, which may indicate a read error. This sequence joins TRBV27 and TRBJ2-1; 14 bases map to TRBD2. The CDR3 has 17 amino acids. Germline V lookup: CDR1 MNHEY, CDR2 SMNVEV (reference sequence). The CDR3 DNA is TGTGCCAGCAGTCAAGGACTAGCGGGAGGTTCCTACAATGAGCAGCTCTTC. This sequence encodes CASSQGLAGGSYNEQLF.

V is TRBV2 and J is TRBJ2-7; 10 nucleotides align to TRBD2. CDR3 length: 14 residues. In germline, CDR1 is SNHLY, CDR2 FYNNEI. V was clipped by 2 bases and J by 6 bases; unmatched bases: 4. CDR3 protein: CASSELAGAREQYF. The CDR3 DNA reads TGTGCCAGCAGTGAACTAGCGGGAGCGCGCGAGCAGTACTTC.

The V call is TRBV2, the J call TRBJ1-2, with TRBD1 identical over 8 bases. This CDR3 has 14 residues. With 1 base clipped from V and 13 bases from J, the junction kept 11 bases outside the gene matches. Per the germline V gene, CDR1 is SNHLY and CDR2 is FYNNEI. This CDR3 reads CASSEGGTGSFVTF. In DNA, the CDR3 is TGTGCCAGCAGTGAAGGGGGGACAGGATCTTTCGTCACCTTC. Full variable domain (missing parts from reference TRBV2 and TRBJ1-2): EPEVTQTPSHQVTQMGQEVILRCVPISNHLYFYWYRQILGQKVEFLVSFYNNEISEKSEIFDDQFSVERPDGSNFTLKIRSTKLEDSAMYFCASSEGGTGSFVTFGSGTRLTVV.

The chain couples TRBV6-1 to TRBJ2-3; TRBD2 matches at 10 bases. The CDR3 has 17 residues. Trimming took 3 bases from V and 2 from J; bases not matched to a gene: 8. Germline CDR1 MNHNS, CDR2 SASEGT. The DNA of the CDR3 is TGTGCCAGCAGTGACAGCTGGACTAGCGGTATCACAGATACGCAGTATTTT. This codes for CASSDSWTSGITDTQYF.

The chain is built from TRBV4-1 and TRBJ2-5, with unresolved D. CDR1 is MGHRA, CDR2 YSYEKL, per germline. The V end was cut by 4 bases, the J end by 2 bases, with 14 bases between. CDR3 length equals 15 residues. Here the CDR3 reads CASSRIPGGQETQYF. In DNA form, the CDR3 reads TGCGCCAGCAGCCGGATCCCAGGTGGACAAGAGACCCAGTACTTC.

This clone was detected only a few times. The chain carries TRBV10-1 and TRBJ1-2; no definite D call. The CDR3 covers 13 residues. Trimming removed 0 bases from V and 8 bases from J, with 10 bases in between. Germline CDR1 is WNHNN and CDR2 is SYGVQD (reference sequence). CDR3 coding DNA: TGCGCCAGCAGTGAGTCGATAGACACCGGCTACACCTTC. Its translation is CASSESIDTGYTF.

This sequence joins TRBV5-1 and TRBJ2-3; D not resolved. Trimming cost V 0 bases and J 2 bases, with 10 bases left between them. This CDR3 comprises 15 residues. Germline CDR1 is SGHRS and CDR2 is YFSETQ. This CDR3 reads CASSLGQKYTDTQYF. The CDR3 DNA follows: TGCGCCAGCAGCTTGGGGCAGAAATACACAGATACGCAGTATTTT.

The V gene is TRBV5-1, the J gene TRBJ1-2; D remains ambiguous. Germline V gives CDR1 SGHRS, CDR2 YFSETQ. Trimming took off 0 bases at V and 2 bases at J, with 5 bases between the two ends. This CDR3 contains 13 residues. CDR3: CASSLGGNYGYTF. The DNA for the CDR3 is TGCGCCAGCAGCTTGGGAGGGAACTATGGCTACACCTTC. Variable domain in full (rest from reference TRBV5-1 and TRBJ1-2): KAGVTQTPRYLIKTRGQQVTLSCSPISGHRSVSWYQQTPGQGLQFLFEYFSETQRNKGNFPGRFSGRQFSNSRSEMNVSTLELGDSALYLCASSLGGNYGYTFGSGTRLTVV.

The chain is built from TRBV5-1 and TRBJ1-2; D perhaps matches TRBD1 (6 bases). The CDR3 is made up of 15 amino acids. Germline assignment: CDR1 SGHRS and CDR2 YFSETQ. Trimming took off 0 bases at V and 2 bases at J, with 11 bases between the two ends. Written as DNA, the CDR3 is TGCGCCAGCAGCTTGGAGGCACAGGGAAACTATGGCTACACCTTC. Translating it yields CASSLEAQGNYGYTF.

This clone was seen a single time. V and J are TRBV18 and TRBJ1-2; no firm D call. The V end was cut by 6 bases, the J end by 8 bases, with 13 bases between. The CDR3 spans 12 residues. CDR1 KGHSH and CDR2 LQKENI come from the germline V gene. This CDR3 reads CASSGEGGGYTF. The DNA of the CDR3 is TGTGCCAGCTCTGGGGAAGGAGGAGGCTACACCTTC. Filled out from reference TRBV18 and TRBJ1-2, the complete variable domain reads NAGVMQNPRHLVRRRGQEARLRCSPMKGHSHVYWYRQLPEEGLKFMVYLQKENIIDESGMPKERFSAEFPKEGPSILRIQQVVRGDSAAYFCASSGEGGGYTFGSGTRLTVV.

The rearrangement joins TRBV2 to TRBJ1-6; tentatively, D is TRBD1 (5 bases). V shed 4 bases and J shed 11 bases, with 12 bases lying between them. The CDR3 length is 13 residues. Germline CDR1 is SNHLY and CDR2 is FYNNEI. In nucleotides, the CDR3 is TGTGCCAGCAGTGTAGGATCAGGGACACCCCTCCACTTT. Translated: CASSVGSGTPLHF.

This clone was seen only once. The V gene is TRBV19, the J gene TRBJ2-1, with 8 bases that match TRBD1. The V segment lost 5 bases and the J segment 9 bases; nucleotides outside the gene matches: 9. In germline, CDR1 is LNHDA, CDR2 SQIVND (reference sequence). The CDR3 covers 14 residues. The CDR3 reads CASSSWTGSGEQFF. DNA for the CDR3: TGTGCCAGTAGTTCTTGGACAGGGTCGGGTGAGCAGTTCTTC.